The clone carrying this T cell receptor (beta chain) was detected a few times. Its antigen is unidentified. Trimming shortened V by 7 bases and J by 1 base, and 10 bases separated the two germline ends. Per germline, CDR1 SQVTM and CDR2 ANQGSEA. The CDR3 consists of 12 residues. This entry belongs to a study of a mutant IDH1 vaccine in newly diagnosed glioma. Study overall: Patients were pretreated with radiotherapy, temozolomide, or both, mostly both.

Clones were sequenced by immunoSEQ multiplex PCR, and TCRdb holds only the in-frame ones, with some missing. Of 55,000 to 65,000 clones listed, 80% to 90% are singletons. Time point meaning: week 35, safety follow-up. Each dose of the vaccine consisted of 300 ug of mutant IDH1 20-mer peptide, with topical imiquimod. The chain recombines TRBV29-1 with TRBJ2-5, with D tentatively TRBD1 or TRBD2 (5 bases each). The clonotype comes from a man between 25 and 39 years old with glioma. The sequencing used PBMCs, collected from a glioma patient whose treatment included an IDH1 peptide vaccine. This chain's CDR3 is CSAVGGQETQYF. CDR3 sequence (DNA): TGCAGCGCCGTTGGGGGCCAAGAGACCCAGTACTTC.